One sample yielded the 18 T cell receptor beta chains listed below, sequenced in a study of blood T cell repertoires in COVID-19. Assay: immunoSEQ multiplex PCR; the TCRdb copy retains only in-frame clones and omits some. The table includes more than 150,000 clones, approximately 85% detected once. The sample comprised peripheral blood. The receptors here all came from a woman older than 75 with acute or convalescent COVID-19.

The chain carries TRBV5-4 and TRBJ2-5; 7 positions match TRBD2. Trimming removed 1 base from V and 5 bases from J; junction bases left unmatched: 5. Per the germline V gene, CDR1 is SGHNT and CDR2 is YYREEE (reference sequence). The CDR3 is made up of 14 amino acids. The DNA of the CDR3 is TGTGCCAGCAGCTTGAGCGGGGCGGGGGAGACCCAGTACTTC. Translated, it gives CASSLSGAGETQYF.

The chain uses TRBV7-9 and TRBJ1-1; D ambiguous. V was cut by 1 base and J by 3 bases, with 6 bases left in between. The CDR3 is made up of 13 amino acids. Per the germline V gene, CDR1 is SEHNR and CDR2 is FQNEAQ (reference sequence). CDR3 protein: CASSLDTYTEAFF. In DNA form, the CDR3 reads TGTGCCAGCAGCTTAGACACGTACACTGAAGCTTTCTTT.

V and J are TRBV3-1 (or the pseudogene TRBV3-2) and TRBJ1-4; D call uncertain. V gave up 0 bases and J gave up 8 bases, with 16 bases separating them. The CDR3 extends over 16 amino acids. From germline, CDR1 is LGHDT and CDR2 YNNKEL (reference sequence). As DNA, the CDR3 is TGTGCCAGCAGCCAAGAAGGAATGGTTAAGCGGGAAAAACTGTTTTTT. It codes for CASSQEGMVKREKLFF.

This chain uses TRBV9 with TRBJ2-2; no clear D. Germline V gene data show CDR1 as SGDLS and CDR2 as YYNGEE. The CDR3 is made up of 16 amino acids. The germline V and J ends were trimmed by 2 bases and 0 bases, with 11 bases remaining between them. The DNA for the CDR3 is TGTGCCAGCAGCGTGGCCACGACTTCGAACACCGGGGAGCTGTTTTTT. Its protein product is CASSVATTSNTGELFF.

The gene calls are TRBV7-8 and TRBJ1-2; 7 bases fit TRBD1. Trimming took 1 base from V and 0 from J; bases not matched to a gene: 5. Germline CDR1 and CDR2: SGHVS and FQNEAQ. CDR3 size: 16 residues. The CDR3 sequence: CASSLVGGQTNYGYTF. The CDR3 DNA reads TGTGCCAGCAGCTTAGTGGGGGGACAGACTAACTATGGCTACACCTTC.

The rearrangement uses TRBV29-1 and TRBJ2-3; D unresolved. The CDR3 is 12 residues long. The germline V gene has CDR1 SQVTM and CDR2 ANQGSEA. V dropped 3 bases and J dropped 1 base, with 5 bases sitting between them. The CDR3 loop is CSVDPGTDTQYF. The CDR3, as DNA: TGCAGCGTTGATCCAGGCACAGATACGCAGTATTTT.

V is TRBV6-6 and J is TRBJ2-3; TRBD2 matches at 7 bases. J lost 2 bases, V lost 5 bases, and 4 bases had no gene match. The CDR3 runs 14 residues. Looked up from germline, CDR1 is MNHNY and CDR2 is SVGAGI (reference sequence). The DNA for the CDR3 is TGTGCCAGCAGTCCCGGGACTAACACAGATACGCAGTATTTT. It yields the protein CASSPGTNTDTQYF.

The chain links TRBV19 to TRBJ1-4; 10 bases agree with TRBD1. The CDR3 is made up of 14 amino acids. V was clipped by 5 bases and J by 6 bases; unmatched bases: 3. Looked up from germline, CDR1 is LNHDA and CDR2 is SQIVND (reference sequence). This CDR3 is CASSWTGGDEKLFF. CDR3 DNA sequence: TGTGCCAGTAGTTGGACAGGGGGAGATGAAAAACTGTTTTTT.

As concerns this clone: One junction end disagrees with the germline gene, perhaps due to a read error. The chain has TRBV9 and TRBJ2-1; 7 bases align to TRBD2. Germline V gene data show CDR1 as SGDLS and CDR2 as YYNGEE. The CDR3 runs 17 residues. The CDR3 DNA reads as TGTGCCAGCAGCGTAGAGGAGAGCGGGGCTATTTACAGTGAGCAGTTCTTC. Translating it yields CASSVEESGAIYSEQFF.

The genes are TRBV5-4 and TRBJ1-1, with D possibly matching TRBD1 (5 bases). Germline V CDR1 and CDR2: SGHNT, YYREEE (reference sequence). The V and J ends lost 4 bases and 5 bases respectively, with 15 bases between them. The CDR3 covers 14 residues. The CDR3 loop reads CASSGEGAWTEAFF. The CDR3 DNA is TGTGCCAGCAGCGGAGAAGGGGCTTGGACTGAAGCTTTCTTT.

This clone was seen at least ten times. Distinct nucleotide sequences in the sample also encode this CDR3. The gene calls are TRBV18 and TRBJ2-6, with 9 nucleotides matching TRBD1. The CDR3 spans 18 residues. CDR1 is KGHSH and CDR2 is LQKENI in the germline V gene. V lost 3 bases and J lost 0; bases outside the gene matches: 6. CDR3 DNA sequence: TGTGCCAGCTCACCGGGTCGGACAGGGGCCTCTGGGGCCAACGTCCTGACTTTC. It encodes CASSPGRTGASGANVLTF.

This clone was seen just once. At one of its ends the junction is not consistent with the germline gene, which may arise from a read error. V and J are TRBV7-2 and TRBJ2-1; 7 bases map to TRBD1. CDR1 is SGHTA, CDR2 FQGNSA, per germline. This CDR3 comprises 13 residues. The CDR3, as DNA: TGTGCCGGCAGCCTATCGACAGGGAATGAGCAGTTCTTC. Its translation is CAGSLSTGNEQFF.

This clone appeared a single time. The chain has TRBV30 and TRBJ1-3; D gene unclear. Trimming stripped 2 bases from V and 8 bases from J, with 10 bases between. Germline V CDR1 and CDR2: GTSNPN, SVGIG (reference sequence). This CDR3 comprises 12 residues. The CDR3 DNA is TGTGCCTGGAGTAGGAGGTGGGACACCATATATTTT. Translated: CAWSRRWDTIYF.

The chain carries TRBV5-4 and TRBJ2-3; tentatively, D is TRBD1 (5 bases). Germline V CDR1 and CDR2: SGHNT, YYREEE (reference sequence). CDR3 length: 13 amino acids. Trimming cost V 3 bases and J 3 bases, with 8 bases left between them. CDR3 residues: CASSSQGTDTQYF. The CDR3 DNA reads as TGTGCCAGCAGCTCGCAGGGTACAGATACGCAGTATTTT.

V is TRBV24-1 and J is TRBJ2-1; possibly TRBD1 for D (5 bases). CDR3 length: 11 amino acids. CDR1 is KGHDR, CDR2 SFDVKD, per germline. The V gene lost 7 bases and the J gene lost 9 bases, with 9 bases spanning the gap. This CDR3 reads CATSSGIEQFF. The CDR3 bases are TGTGCCACCAGCTCAGGGATTGAGCAGTTCTTC.

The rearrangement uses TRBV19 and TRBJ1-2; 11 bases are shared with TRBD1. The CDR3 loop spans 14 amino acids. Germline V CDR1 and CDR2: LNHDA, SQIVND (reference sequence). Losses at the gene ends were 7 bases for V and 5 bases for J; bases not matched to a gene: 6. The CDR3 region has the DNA TGTGCCAGTACCCCAGGGACAGGGGGTTATGGCTACACCTTC. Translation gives CASTPGTGGYGYTF.

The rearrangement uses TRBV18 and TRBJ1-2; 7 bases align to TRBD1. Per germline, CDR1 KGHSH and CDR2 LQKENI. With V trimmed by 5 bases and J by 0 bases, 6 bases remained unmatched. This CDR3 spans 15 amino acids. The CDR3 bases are TGTGCCAGCTCAGACACAGGGACAGCTAACTATGGCTACACCTTC. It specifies CASSDTGTANYGYTF.

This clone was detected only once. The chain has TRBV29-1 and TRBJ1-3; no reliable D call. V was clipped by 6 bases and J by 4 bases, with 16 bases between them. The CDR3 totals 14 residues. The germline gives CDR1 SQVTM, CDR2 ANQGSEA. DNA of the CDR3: TGCAGCGTCCTATTACCTGGGGAGGGAAACACCATATATTTT. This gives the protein CSVLLPGEGNTIYF.